This is a list of T cell receptor beta chains from one sample in a study of response to subunit inactivated influenza vaccine. From the RT-PCR reads, TCRdb called clonotypes with MiXCR, one entry per CDR3 protein. The profile shows just under 550,000 distinct CDR3 sequences, approximately 20% of them singletons. These data were also filed under a second study, of T cells expressing NK-cell markers.

The input for sequencing was CD4+ T cells sorted from PBMCs, taken roughly 13 days after vaccination. Receptors were obtained from a middle-aged man who received an inactivated influenza vaccine. CDR3s include the opening cysteine and the closing phenylalanine or tryptophan. A D gene is named only where the DNA matches it firmly. Some rows have no size entry. The others give once, few or many, or a class for an expanded clone.

D gene	V gene	clone size	J gene	CDR3 protein	CDR3 DNA
TRBD2	TRBV7-3	NA	TRBJ2-2	CASSLNPLAGEAGELFF	TGTGCCAGCAGCTTAAACCCACTAGCGGGAGAAGCCGGGGAGCTGTTTTTT
TRBD2	TRBV7-3	few	TRBJ2-3	CASSLTSGRTGDTQYF	TGTGCCAGCAGCTTGACTAGCGGGAGGACGGGAGATACGCAGTATTTT
NA	TRBV6-2/TRBV6-3	NA	TRBJ1-1	CASRQPFLGHLNTEAFF	TGTGCCAGCAGGCAACCTTTCTTAGGACACCTGAACACTGAAGCTTTCTTT
NA	TRBV5-6	NA	TRBJ1-2	CASSLRTEDGYTF	TGTGCCAGCAGCTTGAGGACAGAGGATGGCTACACCTTC
NA	TRBV5-1	NA	TRBJ2-5	CASSLNVGETQYF	TGCGCCAGCAGCTTGAATGTAGGGGAGACCCAGTACTTC
NA	TRBV18	NA	TRBJ2-4	CASSPVLSQGARNIQYF	TGTGCCAGCTCACCAGTCTTATCTCAAGGAGCGAGAAACATTCAGTACTTC
NA	TRBV20-1	many	TRBJ2-7	CSAAHGTANTYEQYF	TGCAGTGCTGCCCACGGGACGGCGAATACCTACGAGCAGTACTTC
NA	TRBV5-1	few	TRBJ1-1	CASSEWGNTEAFF	TGCGCCAGCAGCGAGTGGGGGAACACTGAAGCTTTCTTT
TRBD1	TRBV11-2	NA	TRBJ2-3	CASSLDQTGSTDTQYF	TGTGCCAGCAGCTTAGATCAGACAGGGAGCACAGATACGCAGTATTTT
NA	TRBV12-3/TRBV12-4	NA	TRBJ1-2	CASSPLSHYGYTF	TGTGCCAGCAGCCCGCTTAGCCACTATGGCTACACCTTC
NA	TRBV19	NA	TRBJ2-4	CASSNPGTLGNIQYF	TGTGCCAGTAGTAACCCAGGGACTCTGGGGAACATTCAGTACTTC
TRBD1	TRBV7-9	NA	TRBJ2-5	CASSLAGDRRQETQYF	TGTGCCAGCAGCTTAGCGGGGGACAGACGACAAGAGACCCAGTACTTC
NA	TRBV20-1	NA	TRBJ2-7	CSARTTGSSVYEQYF	TGCAGTGCTAGAACAACGGGATCTAGTGTCTACGAGCAGTACTTC
NA	TRBV4-1	NA	TRBJ1-2	CASSQPGDYGYTF	TGCGCCAGCAGCCAACCGGGTGACTATGGCTACACCTTC